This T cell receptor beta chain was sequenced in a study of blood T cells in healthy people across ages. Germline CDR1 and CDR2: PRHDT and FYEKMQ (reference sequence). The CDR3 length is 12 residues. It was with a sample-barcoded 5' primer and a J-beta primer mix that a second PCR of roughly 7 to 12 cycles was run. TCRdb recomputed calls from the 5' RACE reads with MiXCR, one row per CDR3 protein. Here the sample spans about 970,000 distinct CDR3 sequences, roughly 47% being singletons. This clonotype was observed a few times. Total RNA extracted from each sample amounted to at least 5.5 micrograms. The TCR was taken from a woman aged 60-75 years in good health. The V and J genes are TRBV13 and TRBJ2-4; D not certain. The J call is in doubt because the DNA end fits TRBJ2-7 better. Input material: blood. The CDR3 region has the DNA TGTGCCAGCAGCTTTTTACGGAACGAGCAGTACTTC. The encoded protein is CASSFLRNEQYF.